This TCR beta chain appears in the sequencing data of a study of a mutant IDH1 vaccine in newly diagnosed glioma. Across the study: The V12 visit happened in week 35, and the V13 visit happened in week 47. Whole-study findings and limits: Altogether, 93.3% of patients exhibited vaccine-induced immune responses.

Only in-frame clones appear in the TCRdb table, and some are missing; sequencing was by immunoSEQ multiplex PCR. This sample has about 32,000 clones; roughly 80% occur once, and the top ten carry about 7%. The trim removed 7 bases at V and 7 bases at J, leaving 4 bases unmatched. The CDR3 extends over 13 amino acids. Germline CDR1 is SNHLY and CDR2 is FYNNEI. Turning to this clone: As yet, its antigen is unknown.

Documented time point: week 35, safety follow-up. Mutant IDH1 20-mer peptide, at 300 ug, made up each vaccine dose, with topical imiquimod. Patients came in for eight vaccinations, in weeks 1, 3, 5, 7, 11, 15, 19 and 23. The donors' diagnosis was new WHO grade 3 or 4 astrocytoma that was IDH1-mutant and ATRX-lost. Sequenced here: PBMCs, sampled from a glioma patient whose treatment included an IDH1 peptide vaccine. The V call is TRBV2, the J call TRBJ1-6; TRBD1 matches 7 bases. The clonotype comes from a woman aged 18-30 years with glioma. The CDR3 loop is CASKAGGNSPLHF. For the CDR3, the DNA is TGTGCCAGCAAGGCAGGGGGGAATTCACCCCTCCACTTT.